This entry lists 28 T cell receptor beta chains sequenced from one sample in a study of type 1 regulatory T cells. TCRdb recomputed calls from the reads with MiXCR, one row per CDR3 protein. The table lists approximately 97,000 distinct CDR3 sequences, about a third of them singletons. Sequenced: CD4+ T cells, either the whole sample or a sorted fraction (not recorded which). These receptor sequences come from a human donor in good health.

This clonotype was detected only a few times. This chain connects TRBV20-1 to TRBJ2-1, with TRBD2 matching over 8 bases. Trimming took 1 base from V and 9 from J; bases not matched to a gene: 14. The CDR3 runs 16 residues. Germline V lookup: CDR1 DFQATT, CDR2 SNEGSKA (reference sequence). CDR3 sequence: CSARVRAGVSVVEQFF. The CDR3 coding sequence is TGCAGTGCTAGAGTAAGAGCGGGAGTAAGCGTTGTTGAGCAGTTCTTC.

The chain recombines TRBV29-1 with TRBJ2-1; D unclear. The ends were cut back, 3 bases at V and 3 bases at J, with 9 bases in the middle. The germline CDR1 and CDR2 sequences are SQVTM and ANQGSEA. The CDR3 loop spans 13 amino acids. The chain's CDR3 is CSVDGPDYNEQFF. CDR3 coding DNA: TGCAGCGTTGACGGGCCCGACTACAATGAGCAGTTCTTC.

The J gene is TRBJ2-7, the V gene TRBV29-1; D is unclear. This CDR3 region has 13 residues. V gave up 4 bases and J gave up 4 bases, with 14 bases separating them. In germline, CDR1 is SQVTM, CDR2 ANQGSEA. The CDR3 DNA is TGCAGCGTTGTTCTGGTCGGCGGATACGAGCAGTACTTC. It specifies CSVVLVGGYEQYF.

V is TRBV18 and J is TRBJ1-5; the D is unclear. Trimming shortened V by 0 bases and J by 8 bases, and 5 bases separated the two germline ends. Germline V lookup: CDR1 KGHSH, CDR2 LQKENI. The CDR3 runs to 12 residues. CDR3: CASSPPQKPQHF. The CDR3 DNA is TGTGCCAGCTCACCACCGCAAAAGCCCCAGCATTTT.

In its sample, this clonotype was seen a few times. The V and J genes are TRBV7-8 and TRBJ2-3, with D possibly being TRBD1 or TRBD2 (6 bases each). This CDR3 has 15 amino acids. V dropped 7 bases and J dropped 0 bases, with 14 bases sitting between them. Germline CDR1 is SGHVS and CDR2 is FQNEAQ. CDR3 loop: CASTSGGGSTDTQYF. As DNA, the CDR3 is TGTGCCAGCACCTCCGGAGGGGGGAGCACAGATACGCAGTATTTT.

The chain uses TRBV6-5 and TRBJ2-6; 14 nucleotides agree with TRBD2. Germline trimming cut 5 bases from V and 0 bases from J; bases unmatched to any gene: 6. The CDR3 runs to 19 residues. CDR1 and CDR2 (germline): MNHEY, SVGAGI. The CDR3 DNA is TGTGCCAGCAGTAAAAGACTAGCGGGAGGGCCCTCTGGGGCCAACGTCCTGACTTTC. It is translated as CASSKRLAGGPSGANVLTF.

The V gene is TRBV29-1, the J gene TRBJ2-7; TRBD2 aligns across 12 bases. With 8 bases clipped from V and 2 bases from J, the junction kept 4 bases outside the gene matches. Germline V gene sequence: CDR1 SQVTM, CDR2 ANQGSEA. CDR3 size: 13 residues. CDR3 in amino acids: CSTRTSGTYEQYF. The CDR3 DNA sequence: TGCAGCACCAGGACTAGCGGGACCTACGAGCAGTACTTC.

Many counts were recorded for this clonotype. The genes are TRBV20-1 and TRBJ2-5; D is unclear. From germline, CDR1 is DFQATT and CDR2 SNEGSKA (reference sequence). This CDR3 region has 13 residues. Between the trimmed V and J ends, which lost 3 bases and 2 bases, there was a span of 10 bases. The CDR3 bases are TGCAGTGCTAGGGCCCTGGGTCAAGAGACCCAGTACTTC. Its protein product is CSARALGQETQYF.

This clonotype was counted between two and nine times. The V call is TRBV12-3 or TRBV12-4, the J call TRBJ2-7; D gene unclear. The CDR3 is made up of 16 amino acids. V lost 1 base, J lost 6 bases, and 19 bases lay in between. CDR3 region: CASSLELGTSSSEQYF. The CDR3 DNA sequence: TGTGCCAGCAGTTTAGAATTGGGAACGAGTAGCAGCGAGCAGTACTTC.

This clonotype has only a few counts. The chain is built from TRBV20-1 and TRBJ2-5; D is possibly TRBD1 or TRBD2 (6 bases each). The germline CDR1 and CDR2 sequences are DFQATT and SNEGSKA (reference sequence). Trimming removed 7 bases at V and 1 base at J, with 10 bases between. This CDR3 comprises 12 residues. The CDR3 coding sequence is TGCAGTGGCAAGGGGGGCCAAGAGACCCAGTACTTC. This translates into CSGKGGQETQYF.

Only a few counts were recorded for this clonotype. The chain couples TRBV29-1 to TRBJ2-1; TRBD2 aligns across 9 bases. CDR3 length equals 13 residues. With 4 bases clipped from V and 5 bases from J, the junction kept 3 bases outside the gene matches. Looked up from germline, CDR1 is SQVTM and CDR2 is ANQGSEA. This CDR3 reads CSVGTSVHNEQFF. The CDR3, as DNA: TGCAGCGTTGGGACTAGCGTCCACAATGAGCAGTTCTTC.

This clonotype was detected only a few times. The CDR3 protein is CASTPGLAVDSNNEQFF. CDR3 nucleotide sequence: TGCGCCAGCACTCCCGGACTAGCGGTAGACAGCAACAATGAGCAGTTCTTC. The chain employs TRBV5-1 and TRBJ2-1; 10 nucleotides match TRBD2. The CDR3 covers 17 residues. The germline V gene encodes CDR1 SGHRS and CDR2 YFSETQ. V lost 6 bases, J lost 5 bases, and 14 bases stayed unmatched.

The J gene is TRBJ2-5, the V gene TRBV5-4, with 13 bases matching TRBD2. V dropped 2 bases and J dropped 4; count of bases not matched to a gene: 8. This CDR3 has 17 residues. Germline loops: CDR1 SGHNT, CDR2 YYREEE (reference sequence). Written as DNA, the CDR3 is TGTGCCAGCAGCTTAGGAGGACTAGCGGGAGAGGCAGAGACCCAGTACTTC. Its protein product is CASSLGGLAGEAETQYF. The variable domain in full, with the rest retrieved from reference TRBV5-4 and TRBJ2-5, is ETGVTQSPTHLIKTRGQQVTLRCSSQSGHNTVSWYQQALGQGPQFIFQYYREEENGRGNFPPRFSGLQFPNYSSELNVNALELDDSALYLCASSLGGLAGEAETQYFGPGTRLLVL.

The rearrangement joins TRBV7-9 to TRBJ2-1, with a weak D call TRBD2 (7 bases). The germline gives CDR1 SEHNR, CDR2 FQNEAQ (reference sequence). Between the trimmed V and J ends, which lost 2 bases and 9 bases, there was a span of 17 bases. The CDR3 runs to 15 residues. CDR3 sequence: CASSLSLAEGGEQFF. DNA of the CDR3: TGTGCCAGCAGCTTAAGTCTAGCGGAGGGGGGTGAGCAGTTCTTC. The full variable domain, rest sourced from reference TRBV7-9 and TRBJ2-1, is DTGVSQNPRHKITKRGQNVTFRCDPISEHNRLYWYRQTLGQGPEFLTYFQNEAQLEKSRLLSDRFSAERPKGSFSTLEIQRTEQGDSAMYLCASSLSLAEGGEQFFGPGTRLTVL.

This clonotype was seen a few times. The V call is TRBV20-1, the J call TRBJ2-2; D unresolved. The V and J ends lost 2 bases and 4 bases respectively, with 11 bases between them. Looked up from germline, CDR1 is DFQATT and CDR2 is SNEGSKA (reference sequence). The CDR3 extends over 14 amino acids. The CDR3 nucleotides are TGCAGTGCTAGATCGCCGGTGGGCACCGGGGAGCTGTTTTTT. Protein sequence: CSARSPVGTGELFF.

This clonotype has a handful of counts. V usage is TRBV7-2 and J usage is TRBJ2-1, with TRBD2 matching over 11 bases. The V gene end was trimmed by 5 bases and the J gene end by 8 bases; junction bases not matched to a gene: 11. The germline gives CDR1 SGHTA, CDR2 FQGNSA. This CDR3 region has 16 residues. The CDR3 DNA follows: TGTGCCAGCAGCACAGGACTAGCGGGCGAACTCGATGAGCAGTTCTTC. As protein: CASSTGLAGELDEQFF.

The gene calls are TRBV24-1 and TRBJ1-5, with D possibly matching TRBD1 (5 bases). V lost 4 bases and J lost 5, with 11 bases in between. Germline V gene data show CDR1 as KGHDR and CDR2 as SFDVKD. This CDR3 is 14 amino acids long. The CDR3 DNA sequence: TGTGCCACCAGTGACGACGCAGGGCATCAGCCCCAGCATTTT. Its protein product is CATSDDAGHQPQHF.

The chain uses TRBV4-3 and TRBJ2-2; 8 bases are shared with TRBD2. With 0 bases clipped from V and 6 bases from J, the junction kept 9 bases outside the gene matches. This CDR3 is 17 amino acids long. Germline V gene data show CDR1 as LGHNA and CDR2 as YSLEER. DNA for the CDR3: TGCGCCAGCAGCCAAGAATACCGGGAGGGCTGGTCCGGGGAGCTGTTTTTT. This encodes CASSQEYREGWSGELFF.

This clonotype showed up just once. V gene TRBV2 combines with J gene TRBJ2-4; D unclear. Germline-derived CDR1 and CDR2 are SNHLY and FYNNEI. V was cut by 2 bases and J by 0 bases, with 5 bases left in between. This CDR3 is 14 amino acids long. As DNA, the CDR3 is TGTGCCAGCAGTGAATCTACAGCCAAAAACATTCAGTACTTC. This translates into CASSESTAKNIQYF.

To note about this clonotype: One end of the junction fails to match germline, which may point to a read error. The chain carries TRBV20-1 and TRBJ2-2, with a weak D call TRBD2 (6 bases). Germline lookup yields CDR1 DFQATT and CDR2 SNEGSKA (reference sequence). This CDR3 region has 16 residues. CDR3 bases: TGCAGTGCTAGAGATCCGGGAGTAGCGAACACCGGGGTGCTGTTTTTT. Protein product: CSARDPGVANTGVLFF.

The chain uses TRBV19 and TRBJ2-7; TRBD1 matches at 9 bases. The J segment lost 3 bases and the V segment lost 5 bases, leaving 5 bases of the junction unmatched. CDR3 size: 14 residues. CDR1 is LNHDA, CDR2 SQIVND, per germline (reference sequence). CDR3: CASSAPDRGYEQYF. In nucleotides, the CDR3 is TGTGCCAGTAGTGCCCCGGACAGGGGCTACGAGCAGTACTTC. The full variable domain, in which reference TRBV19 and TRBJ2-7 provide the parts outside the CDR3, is DGGITQSPKYLFRKEGQNVTLSCEQNLNHDAMYWYRQDPGQGLRLIYYSQIVNDFQKGDIAEGYSVSREKKESFPLTVTSAQKNPTAFYLCASSAPDRGYEQYFGPGTRLTVT.

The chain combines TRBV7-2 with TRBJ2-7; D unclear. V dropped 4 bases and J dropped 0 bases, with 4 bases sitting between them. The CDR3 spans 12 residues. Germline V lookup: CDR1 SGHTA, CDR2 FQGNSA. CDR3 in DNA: TGTGCCAGCAGCTGGAGCTCCTACGAGCAGTACTTC. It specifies CASSWSSYEQYF.

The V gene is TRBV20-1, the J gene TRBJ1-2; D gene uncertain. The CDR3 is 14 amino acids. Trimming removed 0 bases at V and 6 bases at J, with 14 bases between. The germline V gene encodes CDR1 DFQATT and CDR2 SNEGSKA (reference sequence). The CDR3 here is CSARDSRIIDGYTF. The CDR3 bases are TGCAGTGCTAGAGATTCGCGGATTATCGATGGCTACACCTTC.

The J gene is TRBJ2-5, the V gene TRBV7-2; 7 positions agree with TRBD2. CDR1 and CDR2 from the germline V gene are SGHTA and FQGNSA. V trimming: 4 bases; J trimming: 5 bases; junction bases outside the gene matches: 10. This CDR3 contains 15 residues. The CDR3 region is CASSSLGRVGETQYF. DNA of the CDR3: TGTGCCAGCAGCTCGTTGGGGAGGGTGGGCGAGACCCAGTACTTC. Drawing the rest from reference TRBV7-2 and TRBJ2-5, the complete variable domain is GAGVSQSPSNKVTEKGKDVELRCDPISGHTALYWYRQSLGQGLEFLIYFQGNSAPDKSGLPSDRFSAERTGGSVSTLTIQRTQQEDSAVYLCASSSLGRVGETQYFGPGTRLLVL.

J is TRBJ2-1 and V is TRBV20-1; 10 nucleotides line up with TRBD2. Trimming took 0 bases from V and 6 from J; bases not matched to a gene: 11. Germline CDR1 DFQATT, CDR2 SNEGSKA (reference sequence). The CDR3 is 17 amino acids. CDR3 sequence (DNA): TGCAGTGCTAGAGATGTGAAGGGACTAGCGATCAGCAATGAGCAGTTCTTC. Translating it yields CSARDVKGLAISNEQFF.

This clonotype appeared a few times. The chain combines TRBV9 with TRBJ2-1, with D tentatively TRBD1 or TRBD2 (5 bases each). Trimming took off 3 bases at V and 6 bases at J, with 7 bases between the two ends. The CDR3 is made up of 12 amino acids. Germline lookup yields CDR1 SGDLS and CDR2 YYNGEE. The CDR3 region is CASSGGINEQFF. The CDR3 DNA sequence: TGTGCCAGCAGCGGGGGGATCAATGAGCAGTTCTTC. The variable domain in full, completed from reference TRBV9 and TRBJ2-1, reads DSGVTQTPKHLITATGQRVTLRCSPRSGDLSVYWYQQSLDQGLQFLIQYYNGEERAKGNILERFSAQQFPDLHSELNLSSLELGDSALYFCASSGGINEQFFGPGTRLTVL.

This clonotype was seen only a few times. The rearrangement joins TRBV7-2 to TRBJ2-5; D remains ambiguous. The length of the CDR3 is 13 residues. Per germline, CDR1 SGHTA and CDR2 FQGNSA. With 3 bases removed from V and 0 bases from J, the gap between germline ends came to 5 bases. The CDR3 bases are TGTGCCAGCAGCTTTCGGTACCAAGAGACCCAGTACTTC. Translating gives CASSFRYQETQYF.

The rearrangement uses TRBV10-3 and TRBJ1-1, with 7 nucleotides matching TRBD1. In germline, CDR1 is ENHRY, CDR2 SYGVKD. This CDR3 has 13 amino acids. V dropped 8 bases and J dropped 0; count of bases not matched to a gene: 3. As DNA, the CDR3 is TGTGCCATCCAAGGACAGGTGAACACTGAAGCTTTCTTT. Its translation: CAIQGQVNTEAFF.